This T cell receptor beta chain derives from a study of post-analysis software for immune sequencing data. Study as a whole: In terms of disease course, relapsing-remitting, secondary progressive and progressive-relapsing multiple sclerosis were included.

The germline V gene has CDR1 SQVTM and CDR2 ANQGSEA. CDR3 length equals 14 residues. V was shortened by 6 bases and J by 4 bases, with 17 bases between the two germline ends. This clonotype was counted many times. What it binds is unknown. General study results and limits: About 5 TRBV segments were more frequent in patients than controls; TRBV5-6, TRBV5-1 and TRBV20-1 belonged to this group. Comparison with controls showed significantly lower normalized Chao1 diversity in multiple sclerosis patients.

Included in the TCR beta cDNA libraries were unique molecular identifiers. TCRdb processed the PCR reads anew with MiXCR; each CDR3 protein has one entry. The repertoire holds around 160,000 distinct CDR3 sequences, with about 37% as singletons. Sequencing was performed on blood, taken after autologous hematopoietic stem cell transplantation. The genes are TRBV29-1 and TRBJ2-3; tentatively, D is TRBD1 (5 bases). The TCR sequence derives from a girl aged 5-17 years with multiple sclerosis. The CDR3 reads CSVAVGWGADTQYF. CDR3 sequence (DNA): TGCAGCGTCGCTGTAGGTTGGGGCGCAGATACGCAGTATTTT.